The next 23 T cell receptor beta chains were all read from a single sample in a study of blood T cell repertoires in COVID-19 (dated by TCRdb to 2020 to 2021). The protocol used for the library was the immunoSEQ multiplex PCR assay. The immuneACCESS repertoire file appears here via TCRdb, limited to in-frame rearrangements. These files lack a portion of the clones; in checked studies, under half of the deficit traces to unresolved V genes, and the cause of the others is not known. Recorded for this sample are some 130,000 clones; roughly 90% of them occurred a single time. The ten biggest clones cover approximately 2.3% of the sample. The sequenced material came from peripheral blood. The receptors stem from a man between 65 and 85 years old with active COVID-19.

The chain employs TRBV9 and TRBJ1-2; the D gene is possibly TRBD1 (5 bases). V lost 4 bases and J 3 bases, leaving 13 bases between the germline ends. The CDR3 is made up of 14 amino acids. Germline V gene data show CDR1 as SGDLS and CDR2 as YYNGEE. CDR3 amino acids: CASSPGGEYYGYTF. The CDR3 DNA sequence: TGTGCCAGCAGCCCGGGAGGGGAATACTATGGCTACACCTTC.

The chain carries TRBV10-3 and TRBJ1-5; D might be TRBD1 (5 bases). Trimming removed 6 bases from V and 5 bases from J, with 11 bases in between. Germline CDR1 and CDR2: ENHRY and SYGVKD. This CDR3 contains 13 residues. The DNA for the CDR3 is TGTGCCATCAGGCAGGGTCTCGATCAGCCCCAGCATTTT. It encodes CAIRQGLDQPQHF.

The chain couples TRBV9 to TRBJ2-7; 11 bases agree with TRBD1. In germline, CDR1 is SGDLS, CDR2 YYNGEE. The V and J ends lost 1 base and 3 bases, in that order; junction bases with no gene match: 3. This CDR3 contains 15 residues. CDR3 region: CASSVRDRGYYEQYF. CDR3 DNA: TGTGCCAGCAGCGTAAGGGACAGGGGGTACTACGAGCAGTACTTC.

The gene calls are TRBV28 and TRBJ1-5; D is undetermined. The germline V gene encodes CDR1 MDHEN and CDR2 SYDVKM. The CDR3 covers 12 residues. V lost 6 bases and J 3 bases, leaving 6 bases between the germline ends. The CDR3 DNA follows: TGTGCCAGCAGCCGTCCCAATCAGCCCCAGCATTTT. Amino acids: CASSRPNQPQHF.

The chain joins TRBV5-4 to TRBJ2-7, with D unclear. Germline V CDR1 and CDR2: SGHNT, YYREEE (reference sequence). V lost 5 bases to trimming and J lost 2 bases, with 11 bases between them. This CDR3 comprises 13 residues. Written as DNA, the CDR3 is TGTGCCAGCAGAGGAGAGGAAGCCTACGAGCAGTACTTC. This translates into CASRGEEAYEQYF.

The V call is TRBV11-1, the J call TRBJ1-1, with D unclear. This CDR3 comprises 12 residues. With 2 bases removed from V and 1 base from J, the gap between germline ends came to 2 bases. Germline values: CDR1 SGHAT, CDR2 FQDESV (reference sequence). CDR3 amino acids: CASSLRNTEAFF. Here the CDR3 DNA reads TGTGCCAGCAGCTTACGGAACACTGAAGCTTTCTTT. The full variable domain, with the rest looked up from reference TRBV11-1 and TRBJ1-1, is EAEVAQSPRYKITEKSQAVAFWCDPISGHATLYWYRQILGQGPELLVQFQDESVVDDSQLPKDRFSAERLKGVDSTLKIQPAELGDSAMYLCASSLRNTEAFFGQGTRLTVV.

The chain employs TRBV5-1 and TRBJ1-2, with D perhaps TRBD1 (5 bases). CDR1 and CDR2 from the germline V gene are SGHRS and YFSETQ. Trimming took off 4 bases at V and 6 bases at J, with 13 bases between the two ends. The CDR3 extends over 13 amino acids. The CDR3 sequence is CASSALQGDGYTF. CDR3 DNA sequence: TGCGCCAGCAGCGCCCTCCAGGGTGATGGCTACACCTTC. Variable domain in full (rest from reference TRBV5-1 and TRBJ1-2): KAGVTQTPRYLIKTRGQQVTLSCSPISGHRSVSWYQQTPGQGLQFLFEYFSETQRNKGNFPGRFSGRQFSNSRSEMNVSTLELGDSALYLCASSALQGDGYTFGSGTRLTVV.

This clone showed up just once. The chain employs TRBV7-9 and TRBJ1-4; 9 positions agree with TRBD1. Germline V gene data show CDR1 as SEHNR and CDR2 as FQNEAQ (reference sequence). The CDR3 is 15 residues long. The V and J ends lost 4 bases and 8 bases, in that order; junction bases with no gene match: 8. The CDR3 bases are TGTGCCAGCAGCTCTCCGGGACAGGGACGGGAAAAACTGTTTTTT. It is translated as CASSSPGQGREKLFF.

The J gene is TRBJ2-1, the V gene TRBV5-1; TRBD2 agrees at 10 bases. V shed 3 bases and J 5 bases; nucleotides not matched to a gene: 11. Germline assignment: CDR1 SGHRS and CDR2 YFSETQ. The CDR3 has 17 residues. The CDR3 sequence is CASSSEGGLAGDNEQFF. Here the CDR3 DNA reads TGCGCCAGCAGCTCCGAGGGTGGGCTAGCGGGAGACAATGAGCAGTTCTTC.

The rearrangement uses TRBV29-1 and TRBJ1-1; D ambiguous. Between the trimmed V and J ends, which lost 2 bases and 2 bases, there was a span of 9 bases. Per germline, CDR1 SQVTM and CDR2 ANQGSEA. This CDR3 is built from 13 residues. CDR3 coding DNA: TGCAGCGTTGAAAAGGGAGTCAACACTGAAGCTTTCTTT. Its protein is CSVEKGVNTEAFF.

The rearrangement joins TRBV6-5 to TRBJ1-1, with D perhaps matching TRBD1 (5 bases). Trimming removed 2 bases from V and 4 bases from J, with 14 bases in between. This CDR3 has 15 amino acids. Germline CDR1 is MNHEY and CDR2 is SVGAGI. CDR3 residues: CASSYDFSGTTEAFF. The DNA for the CDR3 is TGTGCCAGCAGTTACGATTTCAGCGGGACCACTGAAGCTTTCTTT.

This clone was detected once. This rearrangement joins TRBV30 to TRBJ1-1, with 7 bases matching TRBD1. Germline CDR1 and CDR2: GTSNPN and SVGIG (reference sequence). The CDR3 contains 16 residues. V lost 0 bases and J lost 0; bases outside the gene matches: 7. The CDR3 nucleotides read TGTGCCTGGAGTGTCGGGGGAACAGGGGTGAACACTGAAGCTTTCTTT. This gives the protein CAWSVGGTGVNTEAFF.

This rearrangement joins TRBV30 to TRBJ2-7; 7 bases line up with TRBD1. From germline, CDR1 is GTSNPN and CDR2 SVGIG (reference sequence). This CDR3 region has 13 residues. The J segment lost 3 bases and the V segment lost 1 base, leaving 3 bases of the junction unmatched. The CDR3: CAWSGQGDYEQYF. CDR3 bases: TGTGCCTGGAGTGGCCAGGGGGACTACGAGCAGTACTTC.

This clone has a handful of counts. This chain uses TRBV7-9 with TRBJ2-7, with unresolved D. The germline V and J ends were trimmed by 3 bases and 5 bases, with 14 bases remaining between them. The CDR3 loop spans 14 amino acids. Germline CDR1 reads SEHNR; CDR2 reads FQNEAQ (reference sequence). The CDR3 DNA sequence: TGTGCCAGCAGCTTTGAATTTGAGAGCCACGAGCAGTACTTC. Protein sequence: CASSFEFESHEQYF. Looking up the rest from reference TRBV7-9 and TRBJ2-7 gives the full variable domain: DTGVSQNPRHKITKRGQNVTFRCDPISEHNRLYWYRQTLGQGPEFLTYFQNEAQLEKSRLLSDRFSAERPKGSFSTLEIQRTEQGDSAMYLCASSFEFESHEQYFGPGTRLTVT.

J is TRBJ2-5 and V is TRBV5-1; 10 bases map to TRBD1. The J segment lost 4 bases and the V segment lost 4 bases, leaving 1 base of the junction unmatched. Germline V gene lookup returns CDR1 SGHRS and CDR2 YFSETQ. The CDR3 extends over 13 amino acids. CDR3 sequence (DNA): TGCGCCAGCAGCCGGGACAGGGGAGAGACCCAGTACTTC. This codes for CASSRDRGETQYF.

This chain connects TRBV24-1 to TRBJ2-1; 13 bases map to TRBD2. From germline, CDR1 is KGHDR and CDR2 SFDVKD. Germline trimming cut 4 bases from V and 8 bases from J; bases unmatched to any gene: 10. The CDR3 covers 17 residues. The CDR3 sequence is CATSDQKGLAGLYEQFF. The CDR3, as DNA: TGTGCCACCAGTGACCAGAAGGGACTAGCGGGATTGTATGAGCAGTTCTTC.

The chain links TRBV7-9 to TRBJ1-2, with D possibly matching TRBD1 (6 bases). Germline V lookup: CDR1 SEHNR, CDR2 FQNEAQ (reference sequence). V was clipped by 5 bases and J by 8 bases, with 21 bases between them. The CDR3 spans 15 residues. The CDR3 DNA follows: TGTGCCAGCAGCCCCGAGCCCGGGGGGCTGGACGGCTACACCTTC. Translating gives CASSPEPGGLDGYTF.

The chain links TRBV10-3 to TRBJ2-7; TRBD1 matches at 7 bases. Germline CDR1 and CDR2: ENHRY and SYGVKD. The CDR3 totals 14 residues. V shed 2 bases and J 0 bases; nucleotides not matched to a gene: 1. The CDR3 nucleotides are TGTGCCATCAGTGAGAACAGGGGCTCCTACGAGCAGTACTTC. It specifies CAISENRGSYEQYF.

This clone has just one count. The V gene is TRBV5-1, the J gene TRBJ2-1, with 9 positions matching TRBD2. The CDR3 covers 16 residues. V lost 4 bases to trimming and J lost 2 bases; unmatched junction nucleotides: 7. CDR1 and CDR2 (germline): SGHRS, YFSETQ. Written as DNA, the CDR3 is TGCGCCAGCAGCCCAGTAGCGGGGGTGACCTACAATGAGCAGTTCTTC. This gives the protein CASSPVAGVTYNEQFF.

J is TRBJ2-2 and V is TRBV11-2; TRBD1 aligns across 7 bases. CDR3 length: 17 amino acids. The V and J ends lost 5 bases and 0 bases, in that order; junction bases with no gene match: 9. The V gene's germline CDR1 is SGHAT and CDR2 FQNNGV. For the CDR3, the DNA is TGTGCCAGCAGCCTTCCTACAGGGGCGACGAACACCGGGGAGCTGTTTTTT. It yields the protein CASSLPTGATNTGELFF.

J is TRBJ2-7 and V is TRBV7-9, with 15 bases identical to TRBD2. J was trimmed by 5 bases and V by 4 bases; bases with no gene match: 9. The CDR3 has 17 residues. Germline CDR1 is SEHNR and CDR2 is FQNEAQ (reference sequence). CDR3 amino acids: CASSSGLAGGPHHEQYF. The CDR3 nucleotides are TGTGCCAGCAGCTCCGGACTAGCGGGAGGGCCTCATCACGAGCAGTACTTC. The full variable domain, rest sourced from reference TRBV7-9 and TRBJ2-7, is DTGVSQNPRHKITKRGQNVTFRCDPISEHNRLYWYRQTLGQGPEFLTYFQNEAQLEKSRLLSDRFSAERPKGSFSTLEIQRTEQGDSAMYLCASSSGLAGGPHHEQYFGPGTRLTVT.

The rearrangement uses TRBV28 and TRBJ2-1, with 10 bases that match TRBD2. Germline CDR1 is MDHEN and CDR2 is SYDVKM. V gave up 2 bases and J gave up 6 bases; unmatched junction bases: 7. This CDR3 is built from 16 residues. CDR3 residues: CASSLLVGLATNEQFF. The CDR3 nucleotides are TGTGCCAGCAGTTTACTAGTGGGACTAGCGACCAATGAGCAGTTCTTC.

This chain connects TRBV4-1 to TRBJ1-2; TRBD1 is a possible D gene (6 bases). In germline, CDR1 is MGHRA, CDR2 YSYEKL. The V end was cut by 4 bases, the J end by 4 bases, with 16 bases between. The CDR3 has 15 residues. This chain's CDR3 is CASSRDQGGGYGYTF. The DNA of the CDR3 is TGCGCCAGCAGCCGAGATCAAGGGGGGGGCTATGGCTACACCTTC.